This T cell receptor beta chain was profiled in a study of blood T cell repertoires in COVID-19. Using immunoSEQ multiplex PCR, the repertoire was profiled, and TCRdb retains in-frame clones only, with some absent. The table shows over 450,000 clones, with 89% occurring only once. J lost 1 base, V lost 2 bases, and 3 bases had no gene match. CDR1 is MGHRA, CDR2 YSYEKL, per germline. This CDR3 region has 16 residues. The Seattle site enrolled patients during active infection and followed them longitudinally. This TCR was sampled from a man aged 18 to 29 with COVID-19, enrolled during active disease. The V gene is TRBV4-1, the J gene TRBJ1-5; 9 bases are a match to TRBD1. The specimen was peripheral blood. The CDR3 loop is CASSQTGQGSNQPQHF. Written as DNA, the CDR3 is TGCGCCAGCAGCCAAACAGGACAGGGGAGCAATCAGCCCCAGCATTTT.